This T cell receptor (beta chain) was captured in a study of shared clonotypes between healthy human individuals. Study-wide background: In total, the donors were two women and a few men aged 18 to 49. Findings and limits, study-wide: On the whole, naive subsets had larger estimated richness than memory subsets had.

On this clone: The antigen remains unidentified.

Every subset had its genomic DNA shared out evenly among several immunoSEQ plates. Clones were read by immunoSEQ multiplex PCR, and TCRdb kept only the in-frame ones, dropping some. The sample has 2 million to 3 million clones; around 90% are singletons. The CDR3 runs to 17 residues. The germline V gene has CDR1 ENHRY and CDR2 SYGVKD. Trimming shortened V by 0 bases and J by 6 bases, and 15 bases separated the two germline ends. All participating donors were Caucasian adults from Nashville, Tennessee. This TCR was recovered from a man aged 18 to 29 in good health. V usage is TRBV10-3 and J usage is TRBJ1-6; a possible D gene is TRBD1 (5 bases). The sequenced material came from naive CD4+ T cells sorted from blood. Specified subset: CD45RA+ positively selected. CDR3 DNA: TGTGCCATCAGTGAGTCCGAGTTAGGGGAGCCTAATTCACCCCTCCACTTT. Protein: CAISESELGEPNSPLHF.